This T cell receptor (beta chain) originates from a study of T cells after yellow fever vaccination. Overall study results and limits: Weaker, the secondary response had a peak occurring faster, on day 5 versus 15. Only a small proportion of the clonotypes turned up in both the CD4 and the CD8 compartments, likely arising from convergent recombination. Booster sampling recovered most clones from primary vaccination (under 98% CD4, roughly 90% CD8).

TCRdb processed the 5' RACE reads anew with MiXCR; each CDR3 protein has one entry. The sample has about 260,000 distinct CDR3 sequences; about 5.2% are singletons. A note on this clonotype: The antigen is undetermined.

The ends lost 2 bases at V and 4 bases at J; junction bases unmatched: 7. Germline loops: CDR1 LGHNA, CDR2 YNFKEQ. This CDR3 is built from 17 residues. This chain links TRBV4-2 with TRBJ2-6; 8 positions agree with TRBD1. This sequence originates from a young man who received the YFV17D yellow fever vaccine. Sequenced here: CD4+ T cells sorted from PBMCs, sampled on the day of the yellow fever booster vaccination. The CDR3 nucleotides read TGTGCCAGCAGCCAAACGGGACAGGCTGTCGGGGCCAACGTCCTGACTTTC. The encoded protein is CASSQTGQAVGANVLTF.